A selection of T cell receptor beta chains follows, all from one sample in a study of cytomegalovirus exposure and HLA in healthy donors. The data were produced by immunoSEQ multiplex PCR, yet TCRdb's version contains in-frame clones alone and is incomplete. Its clone listing holds about 74,000 clones. Sequencing input: PBMCs. These TCRs come from a female donor in good health and CMV-seropositive. Each CDR3 is given with its conserved first and last residue. The D gene is left open where the match is weak.

V gene: TRBV6-1
D gene: NA
J gene: TRBJ1-4
CDR3 length: 14
CDR3 DNA: TGTGCCTCCGTTCTCGCAGGGGCTGGGGAAAAACTGTTTTTT
CDR3 protein: CASVLAGAGEKLFF

V gene: TRBV5-4
D gene: TRBD1
J gene: TRBJ2-5
CDR3 length: 15
CDR3 DNA: TGTGCCAGCAGCCGCACCACAGGGGCATTAGAGACCCAGTACTTC
CDR3 protein: CASSRTTGALETQYF

V gene: TRBV11-1
D gene: NA
J gene: TRBJ2-1
CDR3 length: 13
CDR3 DNA: TGTGCCAGCAGCTTAGGGGGGGTGGATGAGCAGTTCTTC
CDR3 protein: CASSLGGVDEQFF

V gene: TRBV7-2
D gene: TRBD1
J gene: TRBJ2-7
CDR3 length: 14
CDR3 DNA: TGTGCCAGCAGCCCGGACAGGGGAGGGCGCGAGCAGTACTTC
CDR3 protein: CASSPDRGGREQYF

V gene: TRBV5-1
D gene: NA
J gene: TRBJ2-7
CDR3 length: 13
CDR3 DNA: TGCGCCAGCAGCTCGACGGGAGCCTACGAGCAGTACTTC
CDR3 protein: CASSSTGAYEQYF

V gene: TRBV6-6
D gene: NA
J gene: TRBJ1-1
CDR3 length: 11
CDR3 DNA: TGTGCCAGCAGTTCCGACTTAGGAGCTTTCTTT
CDR3 protein: CASSSDLGAFF

V gene: TRBV5-6
D gene: TRBD2
J gene: TRBJ2-1
CDR3 length: 15
CDR3 DNA: TGTGCCAGCAGCTTTATCGGGGGGGCCTACAATGAGCAGTTCTTC
CDR3 protein: CASSFIGGAYNEQFF

V gene: TRBV7-2
D gene: NA
J gene: TRBJ1-2
CDR3 length: 13
CDR3 DNA: TGTGCCAGCAGCTTATCGACAGCCTATGGCTACACCTTC
CDR3 protein: CASSLSTAYGYTF

V gene: TRBV19
D gene: NA
J gene: TRBJ1-5
CDR3 length: 14
CDR3 DNA: TGTGCCAGTAATCTTCAGGGTGCGACGAGGCCCCAGCATTTT
CDR3 protein: CASNLQGATRPQHF

V gene: TRBV28
D gene: TRBD2
J gene: TRBJ2-1
CDR3 length: 20
CDR3 DNA: TGTGCCACCATTCCGGTTCCGGGAGGGATTGGAGGGACCTTTAGGTATGAGCAGTTCTTC
CDR3 protein: CATIPVPGGIGGTFRYEQFF

V gene: TRBV30
D gene: NA
J gene: TRBJ2-3
CDR3 length: 15
CDR3 DNA: TGTGCCTGGAAACAGGGGGGGGGATCGGCAGATACGCAGTATTTT
CDR3 protein: CAWKQGGGSADTQYF

V gene: TRBV4-1
D gene: TRBD2
J gene: TRBJ2-2
CDR3 length: 18
CDR3 DNA: TGCGCCAGCAGCTTAATCTTAGCGGGACTACCCAGCACCGGGGAGCTGTTTTTT
CDR3 protein: CASSLILAGLPSTGELFF

V gene: TRBV19
D gene: NA
J gene: TRBJ2-3
CDR3 length: 13
CDR3 DNA: TGTGCCAGTAGTGGGGGGAGCACAGATACGCAGTATTTT
CDR3 protein: CASSGGSTDTQYF

V gene: TRBV28
D gene: NA
J gene: TRBJ2-7
CDR3 length: 14
CDR3 DNA: TGTGCCAGCAGTTTAGGGCCGCCAACCTACGAGCAGTACTTC
CDR3 protein: CASSLGPPTYEQYF

V gene: TRBV4-2
D gene: NA
J gene: TRBJ2-7
CDR3 length: 13
CDR3 DNA: TGTGCCAGCAGCCAAGATGCGGGGTACGAGCAGTACTTC
CDR3 protein: CASSQDAGYEQYF

V gene: TRBV11-2
D gene: NA
J gene: TRBJ2-1
CDR3 length: 11
CDR3 DNA: TGTGCCAGCAGCTTCTCCAATGAGCAGTTCTTC
CDR3 protein: CASSFSNEQFF

V gene: TRBV9
D gene: NA
J gene: TRBJ2-2
CDR3 length: 14
CDR3 DNA: TGTGCCAGCAGCGGGGCGCTCAGGGATGGGGAGCTGTTTTTT
CDR3 protein: CASSGALRDGELFF

V gene: TRBV5-4
D gene: TRBD1
J gene: TRBJ2-5
CDR3 length: 16
CDR3 DNA: TGTGCCAGCAGCTTGGGGACAGGGGGCCCCCAAGAGACCCAGTACTTC
CDR3 protein: CASSLGTGGPQETQYF

V gene: TRBV4-3
D gene: NA
J gene: TRBJ1-2
CDR3 length: 14
CDR3 DNA: TGCGCCAGCAGCCACTTACAGGGCTTGGATGGCTACACCTTC
CDR3 protein: CASSHLQGLDGYTF

V gene: TRBV19
D gene: NA
J gene: TRBJ2-1
CDR3 length: 12
CDR3 DNA: TGTGCCAGTAGTATAGTAGGAGTTGAGCAGTTCTTC
CDR3 protein: CASSIVGVEQFF

V gene: TRBV5-1
D gene: TRBD2
J gene: TRBJ2-3
CDR3 length: 14
CDR3 DNA: TGCGCCAGCAGCCCCGGGGGGAGGACAGATACGCAGTATTTT
CDR3 protein: CASSPGGRTDTQYF

V gene: TRBV5-1
D gene: TRBD1
J gene: TRBJ1-2
CDR3 length: 15
CDR3 DNA: TGCGCCAGCAGCCCTGGACAGGTTGCTAACTATGGCTACACCTTC
CDR3 protein: CASSPGQVANYGYTF

V gene: TRBV6-6
D gene: TRBD1
J gene: TRBJ2-7
CDR3 length: 13
CDR3 DNA: TGTGCCAGCAAGGCCTCACCAGGGGGCATAGAAAACTTC
CDR3 protein: CASKASPGGIENF

V gene: TRBV7-6
D gene: TRBD2
J gene: TRBJ2-3
CDR3 length: 16
CDR3 DNA: TGTGCCAGCAGCCCGACTAGCGGGTCCGTCACAGATACGCAGTATTTT
CDR3 protein: CASSPTSGSVTDTQYF

V gene: TRBV5-4
D gene: TRBD2
J gene: TRBJ2-2
CDR3 length: 18
CDR3 DNA: TGTGCCAGCAGTCAACGCGGGGGAGCACAGACTTACACCGGGGAGCTGTTTTTT
CDR3 protein: CASSQRGGAQTYTGELFF

V gene: TRBV5-1
D gene: TRBD2
J gene: TRBJ2-2
CDR3 length: 16
CDR3 DNA: TGCGCCAGCAGCACAGGGACTAGGCCCAACACCGGGGAGCTGTTTTTT
CDR3 protein: CASSTGTRPNTGELFF

V gene: TRBV7-2
D gene: NA
J gene: TRBJ2-7
CDR3 length: 13
CDR3 DNA: TGTGCCAGCAGCCAACGGGAGAGGTACGAGCAGTACTTC
CDR3 protein: CASSQRERYEQYF

V gene: TRBV30
D gene: TRBD1
J gene: TRBJ1-5
CDR3 length: 13
CDR3 DNA: TGTGCCTGGACATCAGGGGGCGATCAGCCCCAGCATTTT
CDR3 protein: CAWTSGGDQPQHF

V gene: TRBV5-1
D gene: TRBD2
J gene: TRBJ2-1
CDR3 length: 16
CDR3 DNA: TGCGCCAGCAGCTTAGACGGGGGGGCCTCCTACAATGAGCAGTTCTTC
CDR3 protein: CASSLDGGASYNEQFF

V gene: TRBV30
D gene: TRBD2
J gene: TRBJ2-3
CDR3 length: 14
CDR3 DNA: TGTGCCTCCCGGACTAGCGGGGCTGCAGATACGCAGTATTTT
CDR3 protein: CASRTSGAADTQYF

V gene: TRBV28
D gene: TRBD1
J gene: TRBJ2-2
CDR3 length: 16
CDR3 DNA: TGTGCCAGCAGAAAGCCACAGGGGTTTGGCACCGGGGAGCTGTTTTTT
CDR3 protein: CASRKPQGFGTGELFF

V gene: TRBV9
D gene: TRBD2
J gene: TRBJ2-5
CDR3 length: 17
CDR3 DNA: TGTGCCAGCAGCGCGGGACTAGCGGGGGGCTTGGGGGAGACCCAGTACTTC
CDR3 protein: CASSAGLAGGLGETQYF

V gene: TRBV6-1
D gene: NA
J gene: TRBJ1-2
CDR3 length: 13
CDR3 DNA: TGTGCCAGCAGGAACAGGGAGGGCTATGGCTACACCTTC
CDR3 protein: CASRNREGYGYTF

V gene: TRBV19
D gene: NA
J gene: TRBJ1-5
CDR3 length: 13
CDR3 DNA: TGTGCCAGTAGTACCAGGGGCAATCAGCCCCAGCATTTT
CDR3 protein: CASSTRGNQPQHF

V gene: TRBV7-2
D gene: NA
J gene: TRBJ2-2
CDR3 length: 15
CDR3 DNA: TGTGCCAGCAGTCCCTATAGCGGGAACACCGGGGAGCTGTTTTTT
CDR3 protein: CASSPYSGNTGELFF